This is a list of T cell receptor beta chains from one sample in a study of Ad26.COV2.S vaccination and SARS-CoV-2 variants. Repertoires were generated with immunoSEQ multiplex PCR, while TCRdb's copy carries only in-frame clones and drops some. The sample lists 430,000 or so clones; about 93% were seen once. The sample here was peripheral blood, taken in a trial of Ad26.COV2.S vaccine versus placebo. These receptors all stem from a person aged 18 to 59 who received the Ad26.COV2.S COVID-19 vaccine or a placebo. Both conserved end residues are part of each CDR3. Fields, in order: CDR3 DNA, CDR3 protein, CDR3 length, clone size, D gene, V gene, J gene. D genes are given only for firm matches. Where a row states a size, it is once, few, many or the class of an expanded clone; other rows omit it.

TGTGCCAGCAGTTTATCGGTGAGCGCAACCTACGAGCAGTACTTC	CASSLSVSATYEQYF	15	-	-	TRBV27	TRBJ2-7
TGCGCCAGCAGCCAAGTCTTTAGCGGGAAGACCGAGCAGTTCTTC	CASSQVFSGKTEQFF	15	-	TRBD2	TRBV4-3	TRBJ2-1
TGTGCCAGCTCACCAGGACAGGTGAACTACGAGCAGTACTTC	CASSPGQVNYEQYF	14	-	TRBD1	TRBV18	TRBJ2-7
TGTGCCTGGAGTCACTACTGGACAGGGAGGGGAGATACGCAGTATTTT	CAWSHYWTGRGDTQYF	16	-	-	TRBV30	TRBJ2-3
TGTGCCAGCAGTTACTCGACCGGAGGAGGAGCGGGCCTCTCTCAAGAGACCCAGTACTTC	CASSYSTGGGAGLSQETQYF	20	-	-	TRBV6-2/TRBV6-3	TRBJ2-5
TGTGCCAGCAGCAAAGCCGGACAGCTCAGCTACGAGCAGTACTTC	CASSKAGQLSYEQYF	15	-	-	TRBV21-1	TRBJ2-7
TGTGCCAGCAGCCAGGAAGCCGGAACAGGGGGATGGAATGAAAAACTGTTTTTT	CASSQEAGTGGWNEKLFF	18	-	TRBD1	TRBV4-2	TRBJ1-4
TGTGCCAGCAGACTCGAGAACACTGAAGCTTTCTTT	CASRLENTEAFF	12	-	-	TRBV6-5	TRBJ1-1
TGTGCCAGCAGCCCTCGGACTAGCGGGATGTACGAGCAGTACTTC	CASSPRTSGMYEQYF	15	-	TRBD2	TRBV13	TRBJ2-7
TGTGCCAGCAGGACAGGGGCCAGTGAAGCTTTCTTT	CASRTGASEAFF	12	-	TRBD1	TRBV12-3/TRBV12-4	TRBJ1-1
TGTGCCATCAGTCTAAGTGACAGGGGTTCACCCCTCCACTTT	CAISLSDRGSPLHF	14	-	TRBD1	TRBV10-3	TRBJ1-6
TGTGCCAGCAGCTTGGACCGCCTAGCGGGAGACGAGACCCAGTACTTC	CASSLDRLAGDETQYF	16	-	TRBD2	TRBV5-6	TRBJ2-5
TGTGCCAGCAGTTTGCGAGGGGCCCTACAGGGACACCTATACAATGAGCAGTTCTTC	CASSLRGALQGHLYNEQFF	19	once	-	TRBV27	TRBJ2-1
TGTGCCTGGGGGGGACTAGCGGGATTCGCAGATACGCAGTATTTT	CAWGGLAGFADTQYF	15	-	TRBD2	TRBV30	TRBJ2-3
TGTGCCAGCAGTTTAGGGACTAGCGGCGCCTACGAGCAGTACTTC	CASSLGTSGAYEQYF	15	-	TRBD2	TRBV28	TRBJ2-7
TGTGCCAGCAGCCAAAGGGGGACCCCTTTCTACGAGCAGTACTTC	CASSQRGTPFYEQYF	15	-	-	TRBV3-1/TRBV3-2	TRBJ2-7
TGTGCCAGCAGCTTAGGGGGGTGGACCGGGGAGCTGTTTTTT	CASSLGGWTGELFF	14	-	-	TRBV7-2	TRBJ2-2
TGCGCCAGCAGCCAGGGAGATACGCAGTATTTT	CASSQGDTQYF	11	-	-	TRBV4-1	TRBJ2-3
TGCAGCGTTGAAGGAGGGGAGATGACGCAGTATTTT	CSVEGGEMTQYF	12	-	-	TRBV29-1	TRBJ2-3
TGTGCCAGCGGGGGGACTAGCGGGACTCGCGGTGAGCAGTTCTTC	CASGGTSGTRGEQFF	15	-	TRBD2	TRBV6-5	TRBJ2-1
TGTGCCAGCAGCGTACAAGGAAACTATGGCTACACCTTC	CASSVQGNYGYTF	13	-	-	TRBV28	TRBJ1-2
TGTGCCAGCAGTTGGGGACAGGTTAGCACAGATACGCAGTATTTT	CASSWGQVSTDTQYF	15	once	TRBD1	TRBV6-2/TRBV6-3	TRBJ2-3
TGCGCCAGCAGCATCCAGCTAGCGGGAGCTGGTGAGCAGTTCTTC	CASSIQLAGAGEQFF	15	-	TRBD2	TRBV5-1	TRBJ2-1
TGTGCCAGCAGCTTATCAACGACCAGCGGCCCTACCTACGAGCAGTACTTC	CASSLSTTSGPTYEQYF	17	-	-	TRBV7-6	TRBJ2-7
TGTGCCAGCAGCGTGGGCCCAGGTGGCTCCTACGAGCAGTACTTC	CASSVGPGGSYEQYF	15	-	-	TRBV9	TRBJ2-7
TGTGCCAGCAGCCCCCAAGCGGGGGGATTTCGGGTAGATACGCAGTATTTT	CASSPQAGGFRVDTQYF	17	-	TRBD2	TRBV9	TRBJ2-3
TGTGCCAGCAGCTTGGCCAATGCGTATGGCTATACCTTC	CASSLANAYGYTF	13	-	-	TRBV5-6	TRBJ1-2
TGTGCCAGCCCCACCGGGGCCACTGAAGCTTTCTTT	CASPTGATEAFF	12	-	-	TRBV6-5	TRBJ1-1
TGTGCCACCAGTGACCCCGGGACAGGAAGCACAGATACGCAGTATTTT	CATSDPGTGSTDTQYF	16	-	TRBD1	TRBV24-1	TRBJ2-3
TGTGCCAGCAGCTTAGTGGCGGGGCTCGGCGACAATGAGCAGTTCTTC	CASSLVAGLGDNEQFF	16	once	-	TRBV7-9	TRBJ2-1
TGTGCCAGCAGCTCGCCGACTAGCGCAAAAGAGACCCAGTACTTC	CASSSPTSAKETQYF	15	-	TRBD2	TRBV5-4	TRBJ2-5
TGTGCCAGCAGTGAGTGGGTTGGCAATCAGCCCCAGCATTTT	CASSEWVGNQPQHF	14	once	-	TRBV6-1	TRBJ1-5
TGCAGCATACAGGGAGGTGGAAACACCATATATTTT	CSIQGGGNTIYF	12	-	-	TRBV29-1	TRBJ1-3
TGCGCCAGCAGCTTGGGGCACCAGAACACTGAAGCTTTCTTT	CASSLGHQNTEAFF	14	-	-	TRBV5-1	TRBJ1-1
TGTGCCAGCAGCCTAATAGCGGGAACCTTACCGTTCTTC	CASSLIAGTLPFF	13	-	TRBD2	TRBV14	TRBJ2-1
TGCGCCAGCAGGGGGACTAGCGGGAGGGACAATGAGCAGTTCTTC	CASRGTSGRDNEQFF	15	-	TRBD2	TRBV5-1	TRBJ2-1
TGTGCCTGGGCCTCCCAAGGCCTTAGGGAGCAGTACTTC	CAWASQGLREQYF	13	-	-	TRBV30	TRBJ2-7
TGCGCCAGCAGCCTCTCCGGGACCCCGGGTGCTGCTGAGCAGTACTTC	CASSLSGTPGAAEQYF	16	-	-	TRBV5-1	TRBJ2-7
TGTGCCAGCAGTTACTTGGGGGGGGGCGTGTATGAAAAACTGTTTTTT	CASSYLGGGVYEKLFF	16	-	-	TRBV6-6	TRBJ1-4
TGTGCCAGTAGTCTGGGGGTTTGGGATGAGCAGTTCTTC	CASSLGVWDEQFF	13	-	-	TRBV19	TRBJ2-1
TGCGCCAGCAGCCAAGAATGGGGGGGTACTAGCGGAGCTTACGAGCAGTACTTC	CASSQEWGGTSGAYEQYF	18	-	TRBD2	TRBV4-3	TRBJ2-7